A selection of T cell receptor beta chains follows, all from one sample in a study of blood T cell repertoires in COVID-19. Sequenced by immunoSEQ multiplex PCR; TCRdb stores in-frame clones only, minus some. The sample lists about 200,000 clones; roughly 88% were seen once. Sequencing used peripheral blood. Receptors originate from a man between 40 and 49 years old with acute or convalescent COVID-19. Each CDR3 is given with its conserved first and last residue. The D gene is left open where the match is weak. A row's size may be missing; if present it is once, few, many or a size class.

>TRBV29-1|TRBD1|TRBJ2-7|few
CSVGSRGLNEQYF
TGCAGCGTTGGTAGCAGGGGGTTAAACGAGCAGTACTTC
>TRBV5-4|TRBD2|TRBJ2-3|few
CASSLREVTDTQYF
TGTGCCAGCAGCTTACGGGAGGTTACAGATACGCAGTATTTT
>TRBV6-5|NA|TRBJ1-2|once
CASTVRGSYGYTF
TGTGCCAGCACCGTACGGGGATCGTATGGCTACACCTTC
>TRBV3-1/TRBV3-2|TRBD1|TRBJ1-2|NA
CASSQNRGGYTF
TGTGCCAGCAGCCAAAACAGGGGGGGCTACACCTTC
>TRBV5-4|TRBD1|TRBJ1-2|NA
CASSFRQGPQDGYTF
TGTGCCAGCAGCTTCCGACAGGGGCCTCAGGATGGCTACACCTTC
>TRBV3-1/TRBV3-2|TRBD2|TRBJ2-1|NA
CASSLPSGSYSYNEQFF
TGTGCCAGCAGCCTCCCTAGCGGGAGCTACTCCTACAATGAGCAGTTCTTC
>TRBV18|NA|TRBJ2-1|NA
CASSPQTTYNEQFF
TGTGCCAGCTCACCCCAGACTACTTACAATGAGCAGTTCTTC
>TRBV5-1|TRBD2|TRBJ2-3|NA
CASSLAWGGSATQYF
TGCGCCAGCAGCTTGGCCTGGGGGGGATCCGCTACGCAGTATTTT
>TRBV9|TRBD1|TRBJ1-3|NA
CASSAGGAGGNTIYF
TGTGCCAGCAGCGCAGGGGGCGCGGGGGGAAACACCATATATTTT
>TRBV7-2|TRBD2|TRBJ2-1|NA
CASSLGLAGGSEQFF
TGTGCCAGCAGTTTGGGACTAGCGGGAGGGTCTGAGCAGTTCTTC
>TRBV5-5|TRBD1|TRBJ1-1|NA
CASSFDAGGGFTEAFF
TGTGCCAGCAGCTTTGATGCAGGGGGCGGGTTTACTGAAGCTTTCTTT
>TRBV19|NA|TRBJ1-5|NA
CASSFRTVQRNQPQHF
TGTGCCAGTAGTTTCCGGACAGTTCAACGCAATCAGCCCCAGCATTTT
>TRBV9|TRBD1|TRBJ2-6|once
CASSASKTGGSGANVLTF
TGTGCCAGCAGCGCATCCAAGACAGGGGGCTCTGGGGCCAACGTCCTGACTTTC
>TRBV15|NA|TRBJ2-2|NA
CATSSDSGGELFF
TGTGCCACCTCTTCAGACTCAGGGGGGGAGCTGTTTTTT
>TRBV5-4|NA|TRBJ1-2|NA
CAFRVLSPSGYTF
TGTGCCTTCCGGGTTTTATCCCCCAGTGGCTACACCTTC
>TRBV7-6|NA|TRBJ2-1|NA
CASSLAPAGRTNEQFF
TGTGCCAGCAGCTTAGCGCCGGCAGGGAGGACGAATGAGCAGTTCTTC
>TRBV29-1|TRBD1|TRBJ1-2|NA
CSVGPRDSNYGYTF
TGCAGCGTGGGGCCCCGGGACAGTAACTATGGCTACACCTTC
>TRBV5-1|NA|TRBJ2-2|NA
CASTMIRRNTGELFF
TGCGCCAGCACCATGATTAGAAGGAACACCGGGGAGCTGTTTTTT
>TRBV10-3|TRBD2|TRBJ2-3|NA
CATRRGLAGETDTQYF
TGTGCCACCCGACGAGGACTAGCGGGAGAAACAGATACGCAGTATTTT
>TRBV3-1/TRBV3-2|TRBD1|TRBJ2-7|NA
CASSRQGGGTYEQYF
TGTGCCAGCAGCCGACAGGGTGGTGGGACCTACGAGCAGTACTTC
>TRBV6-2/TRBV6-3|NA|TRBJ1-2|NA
CASSPLQVLYGYTF
TGTGCCAGCAGCCCATTACAGGTGCTCTATGGCTACACCTTC
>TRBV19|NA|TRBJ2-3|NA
CASTSQDPTYTQYF
TGTGCCAGTACCTCACAGGACCCTACTTATACGCAGTATTTT
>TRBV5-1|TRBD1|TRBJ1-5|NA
CASSLGDREYSNQPQHF
TGCGCCAGCAGCTTGGGGGACAGGGAATATAGCAATCAGCCCCAGCATTTT
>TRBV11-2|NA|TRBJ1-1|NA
CASSPTRGNRAFF
TGTGCCAGCAGCCCGACTCGGGGGAATCGGGCTTTCTTT
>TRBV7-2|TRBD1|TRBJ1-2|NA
CASSLTGQSFFNYGYTF
TGTGCCAGCAGCTTAACGGGACAGAGCTTTTTTAACTATGGCTACACCTTC
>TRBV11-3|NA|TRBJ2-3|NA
CASSPNHFTDTQYF
TGTGCCAGCAGTCCAAACCACTTCACAGATACGCAGTATTTT
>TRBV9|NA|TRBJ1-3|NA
CASSLQAGSGNTIYF
TGTGCCAGCAGCCTACAAGCGGGGTCTGGAAACACCATATATTTT
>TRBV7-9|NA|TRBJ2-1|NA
CASSPGGQLDNEQFF
TGTGCCAGCAGCCCGGGGGGCCAATTGGACAATGAGCAGTTCTTC
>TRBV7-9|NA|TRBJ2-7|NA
CASSQTTGIYEQYF
TGTGCCAGCAGTCAGACAACAGGGATCTACGAGCAGTACTTC
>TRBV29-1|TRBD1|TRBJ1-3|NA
CSVGRDSSGNTIYF
TGCAGCGTTGGAAGGGACAGCTCTGGAAACACCATATATTTT
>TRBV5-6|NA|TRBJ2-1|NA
CASSLEVEGAQFF
TGTGCCAGCAGCCTTGAGGTGGAGGGAGCACAGTTCTTC
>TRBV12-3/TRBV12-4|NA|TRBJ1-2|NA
CASGLGYGYTF
TGTGCCAGCGGGCTGGGCTATGGCTACACCTTC
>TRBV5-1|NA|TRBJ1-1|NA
CASSSGTHPLNTEAFF
TGCGCCAGCAGCTCGGGGACACACCCCTTGAACACTGAAGCTTTCTTT
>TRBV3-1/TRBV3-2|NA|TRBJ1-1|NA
CASGFRGTEAFF
TGTGCCAGTGGCTTCAGGGGTACTGAAGCTTTCTTT
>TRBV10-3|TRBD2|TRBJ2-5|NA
CAISPRGSGGQETQYF
TGTGCCATCAGCCCCCGAGGGAGCGGGGGACAAGAGACCCAGTACTTC
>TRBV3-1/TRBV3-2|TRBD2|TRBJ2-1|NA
CATKTSGRYNEQFF
TGTGCCACAAAAACTAGCGGGCGTTACAATGAGCAGTTCTTC
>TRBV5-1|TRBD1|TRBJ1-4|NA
CASSLGQGGEKLFF
TGCGCCAGCAGCCTTGGACAGGGTGGTGAAAAACTGTTTTTT
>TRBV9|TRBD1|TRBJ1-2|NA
CASSIGQGTYGYTF
TGTGCCAGCAGCATCGGACAGGGGACCTATGGCTACACCTTC
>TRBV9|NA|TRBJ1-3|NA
CASSAGEGNTIYF
TGTGCCAGCAGCGCGGGGGAGGGAAACACCATATATTTT
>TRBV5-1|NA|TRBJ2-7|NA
CASSLLVADPREQYF
TGCGCCAGCAGCTTGCTGGTAGCGGACCCTAGGGAGCAGTACTTC
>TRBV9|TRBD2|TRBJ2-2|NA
CASSGGGLAPFTGELFF
TGTGCCAGCAGCGGAGGGGGACTAGCGCCTTTCACCGGGGAGCTGTTTTTT
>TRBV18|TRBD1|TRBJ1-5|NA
CASSEGQPNQPQHF
TGTGCCAGCTCGGAGGGACAGCCCAATCAGCCCCAGCATTTT
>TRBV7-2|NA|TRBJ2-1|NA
CASSTAGTILYNEQFF
TGTGCCAGCAGCACTGCCGGGACAATACTTTACAATGAGCAGTTCTTC
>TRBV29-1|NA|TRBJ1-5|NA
CSVGDTNQPQHF
TGCAGCGTTGGGGACACAAATCAGCCCCAGCATTTT
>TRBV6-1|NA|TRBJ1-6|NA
CASSEGASPLHF
TGTGCCAGCAGTGAAGGGGCTTCACCCCTCCACTTT
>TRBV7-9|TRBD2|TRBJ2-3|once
CASSPGLAVTDTQYF
TGTGCCAGCAGCCCGGGACTAGCGGTCACAGATACGCAGTATTTT
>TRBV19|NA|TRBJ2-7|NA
CASSTQGGSYEQYF
TGTGCCAGTAGTACTCAGGGGGGATCCTACGAGCAGTACTTC